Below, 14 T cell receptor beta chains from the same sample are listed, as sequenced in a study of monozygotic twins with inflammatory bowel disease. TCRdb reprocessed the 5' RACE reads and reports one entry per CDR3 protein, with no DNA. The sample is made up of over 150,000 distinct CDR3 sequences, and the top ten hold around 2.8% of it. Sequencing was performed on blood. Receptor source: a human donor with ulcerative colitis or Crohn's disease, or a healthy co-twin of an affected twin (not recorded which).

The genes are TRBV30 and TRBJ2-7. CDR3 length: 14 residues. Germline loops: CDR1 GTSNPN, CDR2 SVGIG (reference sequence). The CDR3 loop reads CAWSVSGNSYEQYF.

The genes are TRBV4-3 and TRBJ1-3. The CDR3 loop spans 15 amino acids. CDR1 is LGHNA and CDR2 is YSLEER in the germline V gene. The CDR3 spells CASSQDRSSGNTIYF.

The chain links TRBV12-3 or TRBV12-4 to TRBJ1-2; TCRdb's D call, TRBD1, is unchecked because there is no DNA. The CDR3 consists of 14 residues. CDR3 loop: CASSPPLRNYGYTF.

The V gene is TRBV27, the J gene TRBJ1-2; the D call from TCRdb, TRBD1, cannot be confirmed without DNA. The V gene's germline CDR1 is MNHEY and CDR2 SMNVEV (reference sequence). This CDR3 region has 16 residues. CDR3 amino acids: CASSLARDRTNYGYTF.

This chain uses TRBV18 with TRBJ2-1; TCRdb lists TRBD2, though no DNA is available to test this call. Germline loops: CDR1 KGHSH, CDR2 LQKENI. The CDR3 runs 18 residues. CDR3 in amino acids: CASSPGLADLSSYNEQFF. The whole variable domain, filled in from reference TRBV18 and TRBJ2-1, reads NAGVMQNPRHLVRRRGQEARLRCSPMKGHSHVYWYRQLPEEGLKFMVYLQKENIIDESGMPKERFSAEFPKEGPSILRIQQVVRGDSAAYFCASSPGLADLSSYNEQFFGPGTRLTVL.

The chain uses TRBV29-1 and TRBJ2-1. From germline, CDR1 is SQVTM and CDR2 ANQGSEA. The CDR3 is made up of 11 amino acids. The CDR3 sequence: CSVGGSYEQFF.

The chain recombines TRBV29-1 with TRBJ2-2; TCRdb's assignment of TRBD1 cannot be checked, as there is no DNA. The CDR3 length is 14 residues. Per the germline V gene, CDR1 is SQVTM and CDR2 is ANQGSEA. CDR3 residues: CSVEGTGKSGELFF.

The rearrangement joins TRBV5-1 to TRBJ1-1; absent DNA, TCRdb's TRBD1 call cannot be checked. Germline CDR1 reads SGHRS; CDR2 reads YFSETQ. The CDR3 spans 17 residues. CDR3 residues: CASSRGARGGASTEAFF.

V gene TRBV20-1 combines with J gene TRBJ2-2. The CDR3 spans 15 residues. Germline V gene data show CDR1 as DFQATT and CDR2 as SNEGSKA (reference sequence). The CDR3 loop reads CSARVGIVNTGELFF.

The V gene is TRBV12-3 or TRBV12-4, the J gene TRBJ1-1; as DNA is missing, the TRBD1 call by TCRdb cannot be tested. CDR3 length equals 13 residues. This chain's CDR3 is CASSYGQGTEAFF.

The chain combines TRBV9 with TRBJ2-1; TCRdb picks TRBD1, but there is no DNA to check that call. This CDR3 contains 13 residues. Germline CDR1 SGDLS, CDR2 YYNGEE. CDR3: CASSVQGFMEQFF. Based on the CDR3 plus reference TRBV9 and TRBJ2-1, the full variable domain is DSGVTQTPKHLITATGQRVTLRCSPRSGDLSVYWYQQSLDQGLQFLIQYYNGEERAKGNILERFSAQQFPDLHSELNLSSLELGDSALYFCASSVQGFMEQFFGPGTRLTVL.

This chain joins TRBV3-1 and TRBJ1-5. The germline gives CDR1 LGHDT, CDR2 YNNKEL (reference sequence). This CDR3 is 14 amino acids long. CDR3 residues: CASSQVRSNQPQHF. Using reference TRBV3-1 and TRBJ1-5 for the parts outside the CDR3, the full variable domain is DTAVSQTPKYLVTQMGNDKSIKCEQNLGHDTMYWYKQDSKKFLKIMFSYNNKELIINETVPNRFSPKSPDKAHLNLHINSLELGDSAVYFCASSQVRSNQPQHFGDGTRLSIL.

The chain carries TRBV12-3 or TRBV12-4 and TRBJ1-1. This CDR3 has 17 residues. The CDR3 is CASSLGRQTRRNTEAFF.

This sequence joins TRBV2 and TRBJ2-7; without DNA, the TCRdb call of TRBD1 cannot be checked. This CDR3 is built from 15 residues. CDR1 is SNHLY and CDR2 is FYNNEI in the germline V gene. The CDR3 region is CASSESSSRRGEQYF.